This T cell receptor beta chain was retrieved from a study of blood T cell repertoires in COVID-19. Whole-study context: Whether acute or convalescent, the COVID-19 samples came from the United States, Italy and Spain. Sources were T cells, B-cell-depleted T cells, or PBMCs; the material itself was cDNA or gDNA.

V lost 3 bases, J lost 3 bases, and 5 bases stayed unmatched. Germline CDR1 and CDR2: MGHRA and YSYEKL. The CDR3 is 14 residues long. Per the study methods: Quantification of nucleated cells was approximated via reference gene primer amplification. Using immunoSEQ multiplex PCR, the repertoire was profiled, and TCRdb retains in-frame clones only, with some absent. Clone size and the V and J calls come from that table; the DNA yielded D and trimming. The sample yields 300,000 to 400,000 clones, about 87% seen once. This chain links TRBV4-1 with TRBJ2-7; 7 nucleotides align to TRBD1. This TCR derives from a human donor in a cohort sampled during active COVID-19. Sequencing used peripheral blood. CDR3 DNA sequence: TGCGCCAGCAGCCACCTAGACAGGGACTACGAGCAGTACTTC. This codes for CASSHLDRDYEQYF.